Below, 9 T cell receptor beta chains from the same sample are listed, as sequenced in a study of T-cell reconstitution after alpha-beta-depleted transplantation in children. The TCRbeta library was prepared with unique molecular identifiers. Each CDR3 protein gets one entry after TCRdb re-called the PCR reads with MiXCR. The sample carries over 70,000 distinct CDR3 sequences, 7% to 9% recorded once. The material was PBMCs from the stem cell graft donor, obtained from the stem cell graft. The receptor set was obtained from a human donor who donated a stem cell graft to a child with congenital amegakaryocytic thrombocytopenia.

The chain employs TRBV7-2 and TRBJ2-5, with 16 bases fitting TRBD2. Germline V gives CDR1 SGHTA, CDR2 FQGNSA. CDR3 length equals 17 residues. The V segment lost 3 bases and the J segment 5 bases; nucleotides outside the gene matches: 6. The CDR3 DNA reads as TGTGCCAGCAGCTTGGGACTAGCGGGAGGGCTGTTGGAGACCCAGTACTTC. Residues: CASSLGLAGGLLETQYF.

In its sample, this clonotype was seen a few times. The rearrangement joins TRBV11-2 to TRBJ2-3; 8 nucleotides align to TRBD2. Trimming at V came to 3 bases and at J to 0 bases, leaving 11 bases not matched to a gene. The CDR3 totals 18 residues. Germline CDR1 reads SGHAT; CDR2 reads FQNNGV. CDR3 DNA sequence: TGTGCCAGCAGCTTGAGGGTTAGCGGGGTATTTAGCACAGATACGCAGTATTTT. Translating it yields CASSLRVSGVFSTDTQYF.

This clonotype was picked up many times. The chain joins TRBV7-2 to TRBJ2-1; D not resolved. Trimming took 1 base from V and 2 from J, leaving 9 bases between them. CDR1 and CDR2 from the germline V gene are SGHTA and FQGNSA. The CDR3 contains 15 residues. In DNA form, the CDR3 reads TGTGCCAGCAGCTTAGATGGCGGTACCTACAATGAGCAGTTCTTC. Translating it yields CASSLDGGTYNEQFF.

This clonotype came up many times. The chain combines TRBV4-1 with TRBJ1-1, with unresolved D. Germline-derived CDR1 and CDR2 are MGHRA and YSYEKL. This CDR3 has 15 residues. Trimming took 0 bases from V and 5 from J, leaving 13 bases between them. The CDR3 DNA reads as TGCGCCAGCAGCCAAGATGCGGGGAGACGGACTGAAGCTTTCTTT. Amino acids: CASSQDAGRRTEAFF.

This clonotype occurred many times. This sequence joins TRBV5-6 and TRBJ2-7, with TRBD2 matching over 13 bases. After removal of 1 base from V and 3 bases from J, the junction contained 7 bases not matched to a gene. Germline CDR1 and CDR2: SGHDT and YYEEEE. The CDR3 totals 17 residues. CDR3 protein: CASSLPGLAGPFYEQYF. The CDR3 nucleotides read TGTGCCAGCAGCTTGCCGGGACTAGCGGGACCCTTCTACGAGCAGTACTTC. Variable domain in full (rest from reference TRBV5-6 and TRBJ2-7): DAGVTQSPTHLIKTRGQQVTLRCSPKSGHDTVSWYQQALGQGPQFIFQYYEEEERQRGNFPDRFSGHQFPNYSSELNVNALLLGDSALYLCASSLPGLAGPFYEQYFGPGTRLTVT.

Comment on this clonotype: This CDR3 fails to terminate in the conserved phenylalanine or tryptophan, so it likely reflects a read error. The rearrangement joins TRBV5-6 to TRBJ2-3; tentative D call: TRBD2 (5 bases). V gave up 0 bases and J gave up 6 bases, with 14 bases separating them. CDR3 size: 15 residues. Per germline, CDR1 SGHDT and CDR2 YYEEEE. The CDR3 DNA reads as TGTGCCAGCAGCTTGGGTCGAGGGATCGAGGATACGCAGTATTTG. This codes for CASSLGRGIEDTQYL.

This clonotype was observed many times. The gene calls are TRBV7-9 and TRBJ2-2, with 8 bases that match TRBD1. CDR3 size: 15 residues. V shed 5 bases and J 7 bases; nucleotides not matched to a gene: 9. Germline values: CDR1 SEHNR, CDR2 FQNEAQ (reference sequence). As DNA, the CDR3 is TGTGCCAGCAGCCCAAGGGACAGGCAAGGCGGGGAGCTGTTTTTT. Its translation: CASSPRDRQGGELFF.

This clonotype was found many times. This chain links TRBV5-1 with TRBJ2-1; weak D call: TRBD1 (8 bases). This CDR3 contains 15 residues. V dropped 4 bases and J dropped 5 bases, with 16 bases sitting between them. CDR1 SGHRS and CDR2 YFSETQ come from the germline V gene. This CDR3 is CASSQGLQGDNEQFF. CDR3 nucleotides: TGCGCCAGCAGCCAGGGACTACAGGGGGACAATGAGCAGTTCTTC.

CDR3 protein: CASSRLVSTDTQYF. DNA of the CDR3: TGTGCCAGCAGTCGTCTAGTGAGCACAGATACGCAGTATTTT. The chain joins TRBV6-1 to TRBJ2-3; D gene unclear. Trimming pared 5 bases from V and 0 bases from J, leaving 9 bases between. The CDR3 is 14 residues long. The germline V gene encodes CDR1 MNHNS and CDR2 SASEGT.